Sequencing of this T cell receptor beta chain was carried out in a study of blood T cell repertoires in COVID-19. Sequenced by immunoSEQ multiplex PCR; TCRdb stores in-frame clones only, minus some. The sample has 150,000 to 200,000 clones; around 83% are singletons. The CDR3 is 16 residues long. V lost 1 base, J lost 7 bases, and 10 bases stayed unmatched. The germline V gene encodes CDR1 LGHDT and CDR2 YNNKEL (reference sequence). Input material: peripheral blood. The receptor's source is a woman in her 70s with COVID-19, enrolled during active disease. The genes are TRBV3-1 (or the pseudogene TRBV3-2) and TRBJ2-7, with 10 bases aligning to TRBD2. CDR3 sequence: CASSQGDFWTSGEQYF. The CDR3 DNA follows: TGTGCCAGCAGCCAAGGGGACTTTTGGACTAGCGGAGAGCAGTACTTC.